The rows below give T cell receptor beta chains drawn from one sample of a study of OX40 agonist ivuxolimab in advanced cancers. The method was immunoSEQ multiplex PCR; TCRdb's version includes in-frame clones alone and lacks a portion of them. The table has about 63,000 clones, 75% to 90% seen once. The sample was CD4+ or CD8+ T cells sorted from blood, taken in a trial of the OX40 agonist ivuxolimab. Source of these receptors: an adult with an advanced solid tumor such as melanoma, head and neck, liver or kidney cancer. Both conserved end residues are part of each CDR3. A D gene is named only where the DNA matches it firmly. A row's size may be missing; if present it is once, few, many or a size class.

d_call	v_call	cdr3_length	j_call	clone_size	cdr3_nt	cdr3_aa
NA	TRBV19	15	TRBJ2-5	NA	TGTGCCAGTAGTTTTAGCGAAGGTCTCCAAGAGACCCAGTACTTC	CASSFSEGLQETQYF
TRBD2	TRBV19	17	TRBJ2-3	NA	TGTGCCAGTAGTATCCGGGGGGGCAGGGGAGCCACAGATACGCAGTATTTT	CASSIRGGRGATDTQYF
NA	TRBV19	12	TRBJ2-7	NA	TGTGCCAGTAGTAGTAGGGGAGACGAGCAGTACTTC	CASSSRGDEQYF
NA	TRBV6-6	14	TRBJ2-7	NA	TGTGCCAGCAGCCCGGGACTCCAAGGATACGAGCAGTACTTC	CASSPGLQGYEQYF
NA	TRBV5-1	16	TRBJ2-2	NA	TGCGCCAGCAGCCCAAGATACAGGGTGGGGACCGGGGAGCTGTTTTTT	CASSPRYRVGTGELFF
NA	TRBV7-9	15	TRBJ1-2	NA	TGTGCCAGCAGCTTTGGGGGGGAATCCCTTTATGGCTACACCTTC	CASSFGGESLYGYTF
TRBD2	TRBV2	16	TRBJ2-5	NA	TGTGCCAGCAGTGAAGGCGGCGGGGGGATTCAAGAGACCCAGTACTTC	CASSEGGGGIQETQYF
TRBD1	TRBV7-2	13	TRBJ2-5	once	TGTGCCAGCAGCAGGGGGCTTCAAGAGACCCAGTACTTC	CASSRGLQETQYF
NA	TRBV19	13	TRBJ2-5	NA	TGTGCCAGTAGTATTCAGGGAACGGAGACCCAGTACTTC	CASSIQGTETQYF
TRBD1	TRBV18	13	TRBJ1-2	few	TGTGCCAGCTCACCAGGACAGGGCCTTGGCTACACCTTC	CASSPGQGLGYTF
NA	TRBV5-1	18	TRBJ2-1	NA	TGCGCCAGCAGCTATATCCCCGGGACTCATATTTCTTACAATGAGCAGTTCTTC	CASSYIPGTHISYNEQFF
NA	TRBV6-6	13	TRBJ2-7	few	TGTGCCATCCTACAGGGTGGAGGCGGCGAGCAGTACTTC	CAILQGGGGEQYF
NA	TRBV27	13	TRBJ2-1	NA	TGTGCCAGCAGTTATTCCCCCCGTAATGAGCAGTTCTTC	CASSYSPRNEQFF
NA	TRBV28	14	TRBJ1-1	NA	TGTGCCAGCAGTCCGGCCCTGGTGAACACTGAAGCTTTCTTT	CASSPALVNTEAFF
NA	TRBV2	14	TRBJ1-6	NA	TGTGCCAGCAGCCCAGACAGCTATAATTCACCCCTCCACTTT	CASSPDSYNSPLHF
TRBD2	TRBV28	16	TRBJ2-1	NA	TGTGCCAGCAGTGCCGGGACTAGACTATCCTACAATGAGCAGTTCTTC	CASSAGTRLSYNEQFF
TRBD2	TRBV11-3	16	TRBJ2-5	NA	TGTGCCAGCAGCACAACCGCGGGGGACGTAAAAGAGACCCAGTACTTC	CASSTTAGDVKETQYF
TRBD2	TRBV7-8	16	TRBJ2-3	NA	TGTGCCAGCAGCGAACGGACTAGCGGGAGGGTTTATACGCAGTATTTT	CASSERTSGRVYTQYF
TRBD2	TRBV7-2	13	TRBJ2-7	NA	TGTGCCACCCAGCGGGACCGCTCCTACGAGCAGTACTTC	CATQRDRSYEQYF
TRBD1	TRBV15	15	TRBJ1-4	NA	TGTGCCACCAGCAGAGGGACAGGGTATAATGAAAAACTGTTTTTT	CATSRGTGYNEKLFF
NA	TRBV5-1	14	TRBJ2-7	NA	TGCGCCAGCAGCAACCGGGACACGGCTTTGGGGCAGTACTTC	CASSNRDTALGQYF
NA	TRBV21-1	14	TRBJ2-7	NA	TGTGCCAGCAGCCCCTTGGATAGTGGATACGAGCAGTACTTC	CASSPLDSGYEQYF
TRBD2	TRBV19	15	TRBJ2-4	NA	TGTGCCAGTAGTCCCCAACCAGCGGGGCAAAACATTCAGTACTTC	CASSPQPAGQNIQYF
TRBD1	TRBV5-1	15	TRBJ1-1	once	TGCGCCAGCAGCTTATTTCAGGGGGCAAGCACTGAAGCTTTCTTT	CASSLFQGASTEAFF
TRBD2	TRBV9	15	TRBJ2-1	NA	TGTGCCAGCAGCTCGAGCGGGGGCTCCTACAATGAGCAGTTCTTC	CASSSSGGSYNEQFF
NA	TRBV18	17	TRBJ2-1	NA	TGTGCCAGCTCACCTACAGGGGCCGGGACTACCGACAATGAGCAGTTCTTC	CASSPTGAGTTDNEQFF
TRBD2	TRBV6-1	15	TRBJ2-3	NA	TGTGCCAGCAGTGTTATAGCGGGGGGGACAGATACGCAGTATTTT	CASSVIAGGTDTQYF
NA	TRBV2	12	TRBJ2-5	NA	TGTGCCAGCAGGCAGACAGTTACCCGATGGTACTTC	CASRQTVTRWYF
NA	TRBV4-1	15	TRBJ1-5	once	TGCGCCAGCAGCCGAGGCACTCTGAGCAATCAGCCCCAGCATTTT	CASSRGTLSNQPQHF
NA	TRBV29-1	15	TRBJ2-5	NA	TGCAGCGTTCACGACCGACCTTCTGAGCAAGAGACCCAGTACTTC	CSVHDRPSEQETQYF
NA	TRBV6-5	14	TRBJ1-3	NA	TGTGCCAGCAGTTCCGACTACGCTGGAAACACCATATATTTT	CASSSDYAGNTIYF
TRBD2	TRBV9	15	TRBJ2-5	NA	TGTGCCAGCAGCGTAGCCAGCGGGGCCCTGGGGACCCAGTACTTC	CASSVASGALGTQYF
TRBD1	TRBV11-1	16	TRBJ2-3	NA	TGTGCCAGCAGTCCGGGACAGGGCTATGGCACAGATACGCAGTATTTT	CASSPGQGYGTDTQYF
NA	TRBV7-8	13	TRBJ1-1	NA	TGTGCCAGCAGCTTAGCCTCCAGGGCTGAAGCTTTCTTT	CASSLASRAEAFF
NA	TRBV4-1	13	TRBJ1-2	few	TGCGCCAGCAGCAAGATGGCGGGGTATGGCTACACCTTC	CASSKMAGYGYTF
NA	TRBV5-1	14	TRBJ2-1	NA	TGCGCCAGCAGCTTACAGGGTGGGTACAATGAGCAGTTCTTC	CASSLQGGYNEQFF
NA	TRBV6-1	13	TRBJ1-2	NA	TGTGCCGCACAGGCAGGCTTTAACTATGGCTACACCTTC	CAAQAGFNYGYTF
NA	TRBV2	13	TRBJ2-7	once	TGTGCCAGCTCGAAGGAGGTGGCCTACGAGCAGTACTTC	CASSKEVAYEQYF
NA	TRBV7-9	15	TRBJ1-2	NA	TGTGCCAGCAGCTTAGCGGGGGATGCCTATTATGGCTACACCTTC	CASSLAGDAYYGYTF
TRBD2	TRBV27	14	TRBJ2-7	NA	TGTGCCAGCAGTTTACTAGCGGCAACCTACGAGCAGTACTTC	CASSLLAATYEQYF
TRBD1	TRBV28	17	TRBJ2-7	once	TGTGCCAGCAGTTTTTGGGGCAGGGGGCACCAAACCTACGAGCAGTACTTC	CASSFWGRGHQTYEQYF
NA	TRBV2	14	TRBJ2-3	NA	TGTGCCAGCAGTGAAAGGCAGAGCACAGATACGCAGTATTTT	CASSERQSTDTQYF
NA	TRBV4-2	15	TRBJ1-1	NA	TGTGCCAGCAGCCAAGATTGGAGTACGAACACTGAAGCTTTCTTT	CASSQDWSTNTEAFF
TRBD2	TRBV11-2	15	TRBJ2-7	NA	TGTGCCAGCAGCGCCGGGACTAGCGTCTCCTACGAGCAGTACTTC	CASSAGTSVSYEQYF
NA	TRBV6-6	13	TRBJ2-3	NA	TGTGCCAGCAGTAACCTGGGCACAGATACGCAGTATTTT	CASSNLGTDTQYF
NA	TRBV7-3	13	TRBJ1-1	NA	TGTGCCAGCAGCGGACAGACGAACACTGAAGCTTTCTTT	CASSGQTNTEAFF
TRBD1	TRBV5-1	15	TRBJ1-2	NA	TGCGCCAGCAGCTCCGGACAGGGGGCTGTATATGGCTACACCTTC	CASSSGQGAVYGYTF
NA	TRBV5-5	13	TRBJ1-1	NA	TGTGCCAGCAGCATGACAGGAGACACTGAAGCTTTCTTT	CASSMTGDTEAFF
TRBD2	TRBV5-1	15	TRBJ2-2	NA	TGCGCCAGCAGCAGGCTAGCGGGGCGGACCGGGGAGCTGTTTTTT	CASSRLAGRTGELFF
NA	TRBV2	15	TRBJ2-5	once	TGTGCCAGCAGCGGGCGTGGGGGCGCGGGGGAGACCCAGTACTTC	CASSGRGGAGETQYF
TRBD2	TRBV6-6	16	TRBJ2-7	NA	TGTGCCAGCAGTAAAAGACTAGCGGGAGGGGCCTACGAGCAGTACTTC	CASSKRLAGGAYEQYF
NA	TRBV18	12	TRBJ1-1	few	TGTGCCAGCTCACAGGGGCACACTGAAGCTTTCTTT	CASSQGHTEAFF
TRBD1	TRBV9	15	TRBJ2-7	NA	TGTGCCAGCAGCGTAGGGACAGGAGATTCCTACGAGCAGTACTTC	CASSVGTGDSYEQYF
NA	TRBV7-9	13	TRBJ2-5	NA	TGTGCCAGCAGCTTAATCACCCCAGAGACCCAGTACTTC	CASSLITPETQYF